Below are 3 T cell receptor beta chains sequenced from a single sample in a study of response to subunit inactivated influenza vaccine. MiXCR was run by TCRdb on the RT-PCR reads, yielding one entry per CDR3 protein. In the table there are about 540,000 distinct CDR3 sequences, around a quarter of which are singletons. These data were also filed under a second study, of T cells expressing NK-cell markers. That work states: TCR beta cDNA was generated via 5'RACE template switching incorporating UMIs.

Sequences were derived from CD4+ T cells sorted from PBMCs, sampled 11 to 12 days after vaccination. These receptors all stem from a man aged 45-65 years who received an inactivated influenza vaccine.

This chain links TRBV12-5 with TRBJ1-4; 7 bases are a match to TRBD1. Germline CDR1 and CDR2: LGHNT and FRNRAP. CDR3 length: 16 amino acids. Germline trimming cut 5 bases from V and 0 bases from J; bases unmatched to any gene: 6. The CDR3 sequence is CASGMNRGPTNEKLFF. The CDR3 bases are TGTGCTAGTGGTATGAACAGGGGACCAACTAATGAAAAACTGTTTTTT.

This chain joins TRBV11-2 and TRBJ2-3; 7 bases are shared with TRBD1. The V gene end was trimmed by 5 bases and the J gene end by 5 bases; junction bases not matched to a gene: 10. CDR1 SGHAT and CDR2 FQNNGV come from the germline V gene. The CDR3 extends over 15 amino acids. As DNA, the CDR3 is TGTGCCAGCAGCCCCCTTGGGACAGCCGGAGATACGCAGTATTTT. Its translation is CASSPLGTAGDTQYF.

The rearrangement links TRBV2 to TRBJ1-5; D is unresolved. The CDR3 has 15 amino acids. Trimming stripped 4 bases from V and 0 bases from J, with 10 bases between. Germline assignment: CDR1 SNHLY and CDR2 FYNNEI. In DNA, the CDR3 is TGTGCCAGCAGTGTCGGACGGTATAGCAATCAGCCCCAGCATTTT. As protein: CASSVGRYSNQPQHF. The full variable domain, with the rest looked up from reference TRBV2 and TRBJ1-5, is EPEVTQTPSHQVTQMGQEVILRCVPISNHLYFYWYRQILGQKVEFLVSFYNNEISEKSEIFDDQFSVERPDGSNFTLKIRSTKLEDSAMYFCASSVGRYSNQPQHFGDGTRLSIL.